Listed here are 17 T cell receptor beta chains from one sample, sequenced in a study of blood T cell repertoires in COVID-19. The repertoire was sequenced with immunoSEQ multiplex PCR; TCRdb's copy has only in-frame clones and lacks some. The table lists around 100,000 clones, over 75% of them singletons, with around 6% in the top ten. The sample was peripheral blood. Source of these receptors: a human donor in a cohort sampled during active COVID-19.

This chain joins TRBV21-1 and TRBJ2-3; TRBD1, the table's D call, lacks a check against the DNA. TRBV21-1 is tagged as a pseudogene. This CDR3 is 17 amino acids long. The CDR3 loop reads CASSARKDRVSTDTQYF. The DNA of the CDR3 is TGTGCCAGCAGCGCCCGAAAGGACAGGGTGAGCACAGATACGCAGTATTTT.

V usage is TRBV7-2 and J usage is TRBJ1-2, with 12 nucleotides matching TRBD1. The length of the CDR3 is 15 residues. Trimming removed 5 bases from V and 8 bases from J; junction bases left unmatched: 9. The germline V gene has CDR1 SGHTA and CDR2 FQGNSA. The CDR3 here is CASSTLRDRGRGYTF. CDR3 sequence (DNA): TGTGCCAGCAGCACGCTCCGGGACAGGGGGCGCGGCTACACCTTC.

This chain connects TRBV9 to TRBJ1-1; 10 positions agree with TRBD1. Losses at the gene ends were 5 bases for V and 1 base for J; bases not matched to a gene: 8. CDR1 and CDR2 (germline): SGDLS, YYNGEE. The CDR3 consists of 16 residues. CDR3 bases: TGTGCCAGCAGTCGTGGGACAGGGGCGGCGAACACTGAAGCTTTCTTT. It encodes CASSRGTGAANTEAFF.

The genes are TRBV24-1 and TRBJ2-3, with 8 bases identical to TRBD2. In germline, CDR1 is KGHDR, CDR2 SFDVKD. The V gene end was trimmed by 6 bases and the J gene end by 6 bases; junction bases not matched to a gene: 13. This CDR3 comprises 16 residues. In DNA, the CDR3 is TGTGCCACCAGTCATGGCGGGGGGCCCCCTCTGGATACGCAGTATTTT. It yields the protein CATSHGGGPPLDTQYF.

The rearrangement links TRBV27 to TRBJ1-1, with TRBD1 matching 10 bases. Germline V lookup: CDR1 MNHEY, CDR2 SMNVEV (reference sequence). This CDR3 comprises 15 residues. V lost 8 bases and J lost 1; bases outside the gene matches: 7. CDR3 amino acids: CASRPDRGPNTEAFF. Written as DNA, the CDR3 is TGTGCCAGCCGACCAGACAGGGGGCCGAACACTGAAGCTTTCTTT.

In DNA, the CDR3 is TGTGCCAGCAGCTCCGGACTAGCGGGGGCCACAGATACGCAGTATTTT. Protein sequence: CASSSGLAGATDTQYF. The chain couples TRBV7-2 to TRBJ2-3; 13 bases match TRBD2. The trim removed 4 bases at V and 2 bases at J, leaving 3 bases unmatched. The CDR3 length is 16 residues. The germline gives CDR1 SGHTA, CDR2 FQGNSA.

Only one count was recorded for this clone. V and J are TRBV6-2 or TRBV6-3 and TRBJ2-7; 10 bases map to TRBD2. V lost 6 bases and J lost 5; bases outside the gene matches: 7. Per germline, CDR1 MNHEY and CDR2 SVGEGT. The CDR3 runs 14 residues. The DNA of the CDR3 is TGTGCCAGCAGGCCTAGCGGGAGTTTCCACGAGCAGTACTTC. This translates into CASRPSGSFHEQYF.

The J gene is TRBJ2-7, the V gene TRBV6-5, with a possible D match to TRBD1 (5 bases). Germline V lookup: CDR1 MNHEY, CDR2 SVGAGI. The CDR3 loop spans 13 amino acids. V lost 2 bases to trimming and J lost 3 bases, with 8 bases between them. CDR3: CASSYPDSYEQYF. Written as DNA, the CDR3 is TGTGCCAGCAGTTACCCCGACAGCTACGAGCAGTACTTC.

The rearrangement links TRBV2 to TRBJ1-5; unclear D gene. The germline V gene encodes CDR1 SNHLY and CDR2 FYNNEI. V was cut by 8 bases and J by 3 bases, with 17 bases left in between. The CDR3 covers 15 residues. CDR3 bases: TGTGCCAGCCAGGCAATCACACAGTACAATCAGCCCCAGCATTTT. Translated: CASQAITQYNQPQHF.

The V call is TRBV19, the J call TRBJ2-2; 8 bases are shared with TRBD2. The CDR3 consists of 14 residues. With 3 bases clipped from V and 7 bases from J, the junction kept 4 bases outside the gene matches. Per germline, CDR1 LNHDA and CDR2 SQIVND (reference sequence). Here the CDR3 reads CASSISGGGGELFF. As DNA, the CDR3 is TGTGCCAGTAGTATCAGCGGGGGTGGCGGGGAGCTGTTTTTT.

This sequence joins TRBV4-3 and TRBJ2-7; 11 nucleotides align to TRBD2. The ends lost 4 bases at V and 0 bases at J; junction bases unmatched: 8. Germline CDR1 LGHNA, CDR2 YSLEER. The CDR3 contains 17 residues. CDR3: CASSRGLTSGSSYEQYF. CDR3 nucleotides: TGCGCCAGCAGCCGGGGACTTACTAGCGGGAGCTCCTACGAGCAGTACTTC.

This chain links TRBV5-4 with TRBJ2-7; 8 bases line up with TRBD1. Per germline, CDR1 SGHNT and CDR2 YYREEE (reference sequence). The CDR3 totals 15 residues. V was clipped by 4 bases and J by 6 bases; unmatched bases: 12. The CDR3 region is CASSGMPGQEIEQYF. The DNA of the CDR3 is TGTGCCAGCAGCGGGATGCCGGGACAGGAAATCGAGCAGTACTTC.

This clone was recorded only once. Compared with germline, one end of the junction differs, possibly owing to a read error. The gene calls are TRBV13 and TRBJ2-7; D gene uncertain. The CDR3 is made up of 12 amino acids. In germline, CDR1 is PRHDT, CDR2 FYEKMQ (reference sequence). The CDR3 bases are TGTGCCAGCAGCTTAGGCTACTACGCGCAGTACTTC. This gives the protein CASSLGYYAQYF.

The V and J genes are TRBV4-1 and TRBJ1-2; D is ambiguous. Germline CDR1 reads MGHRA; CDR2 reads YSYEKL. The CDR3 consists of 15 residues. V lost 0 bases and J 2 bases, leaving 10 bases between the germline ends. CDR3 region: CASSQDNRWNYGYTF. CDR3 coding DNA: TGCGCCAGCAGCCAAGATAACCGGTGGAACTATGGCTACACCTTC.

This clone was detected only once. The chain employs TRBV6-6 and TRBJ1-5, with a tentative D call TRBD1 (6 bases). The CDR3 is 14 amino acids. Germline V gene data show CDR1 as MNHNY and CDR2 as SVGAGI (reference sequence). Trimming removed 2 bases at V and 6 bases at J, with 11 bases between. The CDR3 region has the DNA TGTGCCAGCAGTTACGCCGACAGGTTTCAGCCCCAGCATTTT. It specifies CASSYADRFQPQHF.

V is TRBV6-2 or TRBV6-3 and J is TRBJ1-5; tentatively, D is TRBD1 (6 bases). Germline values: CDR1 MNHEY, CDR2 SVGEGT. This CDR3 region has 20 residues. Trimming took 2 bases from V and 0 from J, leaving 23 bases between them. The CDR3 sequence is CASSYPFDLSTGYSNQPQHF. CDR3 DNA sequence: TGTGCCAGCAGTTACCCTTTTGATCTATCGACAGGCTATAGCAATCAGCCCCAGCATTTT.

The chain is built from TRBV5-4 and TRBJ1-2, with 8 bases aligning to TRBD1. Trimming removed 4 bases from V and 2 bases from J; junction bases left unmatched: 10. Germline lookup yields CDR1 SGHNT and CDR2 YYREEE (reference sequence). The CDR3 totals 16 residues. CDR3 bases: TGTGCCAGCAGCCCCGCCCCCCCAGGGGGCAACTATGGCTACACCTTC. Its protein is CASSPAPPGGNYGYTF.